The 3 T cell receptor beta chains below all came from one sample that was sequenced in a study of vaccination and CD4 T cells after COVID-19. Treatment specified: roughly 11-day PBMC culture with coronavirus spike peptide pools or control peptides (ViraFEST assay). The Oncomine TCR Beta short-read assay was applied to DNA of cultured CD4+ T cells. MiXCR, applied by TCRdb to the PCR reads, yields one record per CDR3 protein. The sample records about 20,000 distinct CDR3 sequences, 45% to 60% being singletons. Their recognized antigens are unknown. The sequencing sample was made of CD4+ T cells from blood, cultured in vitro. The receptors here all came from a human donor who had recovered from COVID-19.

The chain links TRBV7-9 to TRBJ2-7, with TRBD2 matching 7 bases. CDR3 length: 12 residues. With V trimmed by 5 bases and J by 7 bases, 5 bases remained unmatched. In germline, CDR1 is SEHNR, CDR2 FQNEAQ (reference sequence). The CDR3 reads CASSRGLGEQYF. Written as DNA, the CDR3 is TGTGCCAGCAGCCGCGGACTAGGTGAGCAGTACTTC.

This clonotype was picked up a small number of times. The chain has TRBV20-1 and TRBJ1-5, with TRBD1 matching 7 bases. There are 13 residues in the CDR3. Germline trimming cut 6 bases from V and 4 bases from J; bases unmatched to any gene: 6. The germline V gene encodes CDR1 DFQATT and CDR2 SNEGSKA (reference sequence). This CDR3 reads CSATTGINQPQHF. The CDR3 DNA follows: TGCAGTGCCACGACAGGGATTAATCAGCCCCAGCATTTT.

This clonotype has more than one count but fewer than ten. The gene calls are TRBV11-1 and TRBJ1-6; TRBD1 is a possible D gene (6 bases). The CDR3 has 15 residues. Trimming cost V 4 bases and J 10 bases, with 17 bases left between them. Germline V gene data show CDR1 as SGHAT and CDR2 as FQDESV (reference sequence). The DNA for the CDR3 is TGTGCCAGCAGCTCCTACAACAGGGTAGGATCACCCCTCCACTTT. Translating gives CASSSYNRVGSPLHF.